This passage covers 32 T cell receptor beta chains from one sample sequenced in a study of immune evolution from preneoplasia to lung adenocarcinoma. TCRdb keeps only in-frame clones here, not all; method: immunoSEQ multiplex PCR. The sample includes thousands of clones, around 80% of them seen just once. Material: FFPE minimally invasive lung adenocarcinoma tissue. The receptors shown here come from a person between 45 and 75 years old with lung adenocarcinoma.

The J gene is TRBJ1-1, the V gene TRBV29-1, with 7 bases that match TRBD1. Losses at the gene ends were 4 bases for V and 5 bases for J; bases not matched to a gene: 7. Germline V lookup: CDR1 SQVTM, CDR2 ANQGSEA. CDR3 size: 13 residues. CDR3 residues: CSVGSTGKTEAFF. Written as DNA, the CDR3 is TGCAGCGTTGGATCGACAGGGAAAACTGAAGCTTTCTTT.

The V gene is TRBV7-2, the J gene TRBJ2-1; D unresolved. The V end lost 0 bases, the J end lost 3 bases, and 6 bases lay between the germline ends. CDR3 size: 14 residues. Germline V gene sequence: CDR1 SGHTA, CDR2 FQGNSA. The CDR3 nucleotides are TGTGCCAGCAGCTTAGCTGAGTTCTACAATGAGCAGTTCTTC. Translation: CASSLAEFYNEQFF.

J is TRBJ2-3 and V is TRBV5-4, with 14 bases that match TRBD2. The CDR3 is 15 residues long. Germline trimming cut 3 bases from V and 5 bases from J; bases unmatched to any gene: 2. Germline loops: CDR1 SGHNT, CDR2 YYREEE (reference sequence). Written as DNA, the CDR3 is TGTGCCAGCAGCTGGGGACTAGCGGGAGAAGATACGCAGTATTTT. Translation: CASSWGLAGEDTQYF. The entire variable domain, with the rest obtained from reference TRBV5-4 and TRBJ2-3, is as follows: ETGVTQSPTHLIKTRGQQVTLRCSSQSGHNTVSWYQQALGQGPQFIFQYYREEENGRGNFPPRFSGLQFPNYSSELNVNALELDDSALYLCASSWGLAGEDTQYFGPGTRLTVL.

CDR3 in DNA: TGTGCCAGCAGCTTGTTGGGATCCTACGAGCAGTACTTC. Translated: CASSLLGSYEQYF. This sequence joins TRBV5-4 and TRBJ2-7, with D unresolved. Between the trimmed V and J ends, which lost 1 base and 1 base, there was a span of 6 bases. The germline CDR1 and CDR2 sequences are SGHNT and YYREEE (reference sequence). The CDR3 is made up of 13 amino acids.

In DNA form, the CDR3 reads TGTGCCAGCAGTTTACGGGGTCTGGCCACCGGGGAGCTGTTTTTT. Translation: CASSLRGLATGELFF. The chain employs TRBV6-5 and TRBJ2-2; D possibly corresponds to TRBD2 (5 bases). Germline CDR1 is MNHEY and CDR2 is SVGAGI. The CDR3 extends over 15 amino acids. The V end lost 4 bases, the J end lost 4 bases, and 13 bases lay between the germline ends.

J is TRBJ1-5 and V is TRBV30; D is perhaps TRBD1 (5 bases). CDR3 length: 14 residues. Per germline, CDR1 GTSNPN and CDR2 SVGIG (reference sequence). Trimming pared 3 bases from V and 2 bases from J, leaving 11 bases between. The CDR3, as DNA: TGTGCCTGGAGGCAGGGTCTTGGCAATCAGCCCCAGCATTTT. The encoded protein is CAWRQGLGNQPQHF.

This chain uses TRBV28 with TRBJ2-5; the match to TRBD1 covers 9 bases. This CDR3 comprises 15 residues. Germline V lookup: CDR1 MDHEN, CDR2 SYDVKM. V trimming: 5 bases; J trimming: 12 bases; junction bases outside the gene matches: 16. In DNA, the CDR3 is TGTGCCAGCAGTCGTATGGGGGCCGGGGACAGGGACAAGTACTTC. It translates to CASSRMGAGDRDKYF.

The J gene is TRBJ2-3, the V gene TRBV19; D unclear. The ends were cut back, 3 bases at V and 6 bases at J, with 10 bases in the middle. The V gene's germline CDR1 is LNHDA and CDR2 SQIVND (reference sequence). The CDR3 has 13 amino acids. The CDR3 region is CASSIQSGDTQYF. The CDR3 nucleotides read TGTGCCAGTAGTATCCAGTCCGGGGATACGCAGTATTTT.

This chain uses TRBV5-1 with TRBJ2-7; 9 bases line up with TRBD2. CDR3 length: 15 residues. V gave up 2 bases and J gave up 3 bases; unmatched junction bases: 6. Germline-derived CDR1 and CDR2 are SGHRS and YFSETQ. The chain's CDR3 is CASSLGTSPGYEQYF. In nucleotides, the CDR3 is TGCGCCAGCAGCTTAGGGACTAGCCCTGGCTACGAGCAGTACTTC.

V gene TRBV27 combines with J gene TRBJ1-2; D is ambiguous. V was cut by 4 bases and J by 0 bases, with 12 bases left in between. This CDR3 comprises 15 residues. Germline V gene sequence: CDR1 MNHEY, CDR2 SMNVEV (reference sequence). CDR3 sequence reads: CASSSAGRANYGYTF. CDR3 nucleotide sequence: TGTGCCAGCAGTTCGGCCGGTCGGGCTAACTATGGCTACACCTTC.

V gene TRBV25-1 combines with J gene TRBJ2-3; the match to TRBD2 covers 14 bases. The CDR3 is 17 amino acids. V shed 4 bases, J shed 3 bases, and the junction held 6 bases outside the gene matches. Germline assignment: CDR1 MGHDK and CDR2 SYGVNS. The CDR3: CASSVGLAGVETDTQYF. CDR3 coding DNA: TGTGCCAGCAGTGTGGGACTAGCGGGGGTAGAGACAGATACGCAGTATTTT.

The gene calls are TRBV6-1 and TRBJ2-4, with D hard to call. CDR3 length equals 14 residues. CDR1 and CDR2 from the germline V gene are MNHNS and SASEGT. Between the trimmed V and J ends, which lost 5 bases and 3 bases, there was a span of 11 bases. The CDR3 here is CASSSFGGKNIQYF. Here the CDR3 DNA reads TGTGCCAGCAGTTCCTTCGGTGGCAAAAACATTCAGTACTTC.

V usage is TRBV6-5 and J usage is TRBJ1-1; no firm D call. Germline V gives CDR1 MNHEY, CDR2 SVGAGI. The CDR3 runs to 13 residues. Trimming stripped 4 bases from V and 1 base from J, with 7 bases between. In nucleotides, the CDR3 is TGTGCCAGCAGTTTTGCCGGGAACACTGAAGCTTTCTTT. Its protein product is CASSFAGNTEAFF.

The chain employs TRBV6-4 and TRBJ2-1; 9 bases match TRBD2. The ends lost 5 bases at V and 8 bases at J; junction bases unmatched: 4. The V gene's germline CDR1 is MRHNA and CDR2 SNTAGT. The CDR3 has 13 amino acids. CDR3 DNA sequence: TGTGCCAGCAGTCGCGGGGGGGAGGATGAGCAGTTCTTC. This gives the protein CASSRGGEDEQFF.

The V and J genes are TRBV5-1 and TRBJ2-5; 8 nucleotides match TRBD2. Germline trimming cut 5 bases from V and 5 bases from J; bases unmatched to any gene: 8. CDR1 is SGHRS, CDR2 YFSETQ, per germline. The length of the CDR3 is 14 residues. Here the CDR3 reads CASRQAPGGETQYF. CDR3 nucleotides: TGCGCCAGCAGGCAAGCTCCGGGAGGGGAGACCCAGTACTTC.

The CDR3 region has the DNA TGTGCCAGCAGTTTAACCCGGGGGCCGACTAATGAAAAACTGTTTTTT. Protein: CASSLTRGPTNEKLFF. The chain recombines TRBV28 with TRBJ1-4; weak D call: TRBD1 (6 bases). The CDR3 is 16 amino acids. V lost 2 bases and J lost 2, with 12 bases in between. Per germline, CDR1 MDHEN and CDR2 SYDVKM.

The chain joins TRBV28 to TRBJ2-7, with TRBD1 identical over 10 bases. Germline loops: CDR1 MDHEN, CDR2 SYDVKM. The CDR3 covers 16 residues. The trim removed 8 bases at V and 3 bases at J, leaving 13 bases unmatched. The CDR3 region is CASGGTGAESYYEQYF. The DNA of the CDR3 is TGTGCCAGCGGTGGGACAGGGGCCGAATCTTACTACGAGCAGTACTTC.

The V and J genes are TRBV5-1 and TRBJ2-3; D gene ambiguous. The germline CDR1 and CDR2 sequences are SGHRS and YFSETQ. The CDR3 is 14 residues long. V gave up 0 bases and J gave up 0 bases, with 5 bases separating them. CDR3 nucleotide sequence: TGCGCCAGCAGCTTGGGGGCGAGCACAGATACGCAGTATTTT. As protein: CASSLGASTDTQYF.

This clone was found once. J is TRBJ1-6 and V is TRBV7-9, with D tentatively TRBD1 (6 bases). Looked up from germline, CDR1 is SEHNR and CDR2 is FQNEAQ (reference sequence). Trimming stripped 4 bases from V and 14 bases from J, with 18 bases between. The CDR3 loop spans 14 amino acids. The CDR3 DNA reads TGTGCCAGCAGCTCCTCTGACAGGCGCATTGCCCTCCACTTT. This encodes CASSSSDRRIALHF.

V is TRBV6-5 and J is TRBJ2-7; possible D gene TRBD1, 6 bases. The V end was cut by 0 bases, the J end by 4 bases, with 13 bases between. Germline values: CDR1 MNHEY, CDR2 SVGAGI. The CDR3 consists of 15 residues. This CDR3 reads CASSYSSPDRYEQYF. For the CDR3, the DNA is TGTGCCAGCAGTTACTCATCCCCAGACAGGTACGAGCAGTACTTC.

This rearrangement joins TRBV19 to TRBJ1-6, with 10 nucleotides matching TRBD1. The germline gives CDR1 LNHDA, CDR2 SQIVND (reference sequence). J gave up 4 bases and V 6 bases, and 6 bases lay outside the gene matches. This CDR3 has 16 amino acids. CDR3 in DNA: TGTGCCAGTAGCACCCTGGGACAGGGGTATAATTCACCCCTCCACTTT. Amino acid sequence: CASSTLGQGYNSPLHF.

The rearrangement links TRBV19 to TRBJ2-7, with D maybe TRBD1 (5 bases). Germline V gives CDR1 LNHDA, CDR2 SQIVND (reference sequence). This CDR3 region has 14 residues. Trimming removed 2 bases from V and 4 bases from J, with 12 bases in between. The CDR3 here is CASSIIQGQYEQYF. In DNA, the CDR3 is TGTGCCAGTAGTATAATCCAGGGTCAGTACGAGCAGTACTTC.

V gene TRBV27 combines with J gene TRBJ2-1, with 12 bases fitting TRBD2. This CDR3 has 15 residues. The junction had 1 base not matched to a gene; V was cut back by 2 bases and J by 5 bases. Germline lookup yields CDR1 MNHEY and CDR2 SMNVEV (reference sequence). This chain's CDR3 is CASSLGLAGNNEQFF. For the CDR3, the DNA is TGTGCCAGCAGTTTAGGACTAGCGGGGAACAATGAGCAGTTCTTC.

J is TRBJ1-1 and V is TRBV5-1, with TRBD1 as a possible D gene (6 bases). The CDR3 totals 15 residues. Germline V gives CDR1 SGHRS, CDR2 YFSETQ. V was cut by 4 bases and J by 1 base, with 14 bases left in between. CDR3 bases: TGCGCCAGCAGCATAAAAGCGACAGGGAACACTGAAGCTTTCTTT. Protein product: CASSIKATGNTEAFF.

The chain recombines TRBV28 with TRBJ1-1, with a weak D call TRBD1 (6 bases). Trimming shortened V by 2 bases and J by 0 bases, and 10 bases separated the two germline ends. The germline CDR1 and CDR2 sequences are MDHEN and SYDVKM. The CDR3 runs 15 residues. DNA for the CDR3: TGTGCCAGCAGTTTAGGGGGGCGGTTGAACACTGAAGCTTTCTTT. Its protein is CASSLGGRLNTEAFF.

The chain is built from TRBV14 and TRBJ2-7; 7 nucleotides agree with TRBD1. V dropped 3 bases and J dropped 0; count of bases not matched to a gene: 2. The CDR3 has 14 residues. Germline CDR1 is SGHDN and CDR2 is FVKESK. The CDR3 reads CASSHRGISYEQYF. DNA for the CDR3: TGTGCCAGCAGCCACAGGGGGATCTCCTACGAGCAGTACTTC.

The chain has TRBV19 and TRBJ1-2; 12 nucleotides line up with TRBD1. CDR1 and CDR2 (germline): LNHDA, SQIVND (reference sequence). There are 15 residues in the CDR3. V shed 3 bases and J 3 bases; nucleotides not matched to a gene: 2. CDR3 DNA: TGTGCCAGTAGTATCCGGGACAGGGGGCACTATGGCTACACCTTC. This sequence encodes CASSIRDRGHYGYTF.

CDR3 coding DNA: TGTGCCAGCAGTGGAAAAGAACGGCGGGAAAAACTGTTTTTT. Protein: CASSGKERREKLFF. V gene TRBV2 combines with J gene TRBJ1-4; D unresolved. In germline, CDR1 is SNHLY, CDR2 FYNNEI. The CDR3 runs 14 residues. Trimming shortened V by 4 bases and J by 8 bases, and 14 bases separated the two germline ends.

This sequence joins TRBV5-1 and TRBJ1-4; 10 bases map to TRBD1. The V gene's germline CDR1 is SGHRS and CDR2 YFSETQ. V lost 4 bases, J lost 5 bases, and 5 bases stayed unmatched. This CDR3 comprises 15 residues. In nucleotides, the CDR3 is TGCGCCAGCAGCCGGGGACAGGGGCTGAATGAAAAACTGTTTTTT. It yields the protein CASSRGQGLNEKLFF.

V is TRBV7-2 and J is TRBJ2-7; 9 bases align to TRBD1. The CDR3 covers 15 residues. Germline V lookup: CDR1 SGHTA, CDR2 FQGNSA. Unmatched junction bases numbered 2, after V lost 2 bases and J lost 0 bases. The CDR3 sequence: CASSLNRGLSYEQYF. CDR3 DNA: TGTGCCAGCAGCTTAAACAGGGGGCTCTCCTACGAGCAGTACTTC.

V and J are TRBV28 and TRBJ2-2; the D gene is possibly TRBD1 (6 bases). CDR1 is MDHEN and CDR2 is SYDVKM in the germline V gene. V dropped 4 bases and J dropped 0 bases, with 12 bases sitting between them. The CDR3 is made up of 16 amino acids. The CDR3 loop reads CASSSYRQANTGELFF. The CDR3 DNA follows: TGTGCCAGCAGTTCCTACAGACAGGCGAACACCGGGGAGCTGTTTTTT.

CDR3 in amino acids: CASSFSRGSDTQYF. DNA of the CDR3: TGTGCCAGCAGTTTTAGTAGGGGCTCAGATACGCAGTATTTT. J is TRBJ2-3 and V is TRBV28; D may be TRBD1 (5 bases). Germline CDR1 MDHEN, CDR2 SYDVKM. The CDR3 totals 14 residues. Trimming took off 3 bases at V and 4 bases at J, with 11 bases between the two ends.